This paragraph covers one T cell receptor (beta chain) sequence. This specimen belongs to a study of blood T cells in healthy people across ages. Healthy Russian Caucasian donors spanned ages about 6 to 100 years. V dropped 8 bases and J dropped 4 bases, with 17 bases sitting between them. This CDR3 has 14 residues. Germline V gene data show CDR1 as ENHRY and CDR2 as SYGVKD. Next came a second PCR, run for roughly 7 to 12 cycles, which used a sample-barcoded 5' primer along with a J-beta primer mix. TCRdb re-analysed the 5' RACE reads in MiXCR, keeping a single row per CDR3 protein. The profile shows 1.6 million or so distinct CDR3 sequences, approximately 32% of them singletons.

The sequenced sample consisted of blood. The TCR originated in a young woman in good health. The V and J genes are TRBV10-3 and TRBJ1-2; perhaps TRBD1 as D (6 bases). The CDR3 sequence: CAIQQGEDSYGYTF. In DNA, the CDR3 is TGTGCCATCCAACAGGGCGAGGACTCCTATGGCTACACCTTC.